The rows below give T cell receptor beta chains drawn from one sample of a study of blood T cell repertoires in COVID-19. Clones were read by immunoSEQ multiplex PCR, and TCRdb kept only the in-frame ones, dropping some. The sample lists about 53,000 clones, 85% to 95% occurring once. Sequenced sample: peripheral blood. These receptors were collected from a human donor in a cohort sampled during active COVID-19. The CDR3 runs from the conserved cysteine through the conserved F or W. The order of the fields is clone size, J gene, V gene, D gene, CDR3 DNA, CDR3 protein. D genes are given only for firm matches. Expanded clones get a size class; other rows say once, few or many, or leave the size out.

clone size: -
J gene: TRBJ1-5
V gene: TRBV6-4
D gene: -
CDR3 DNA: TGTGCCAGTGGAGGCCTGGGGGGGAGCAATCAGCCCCAGCATTTT
CDR3 protein: CASGGLGGSNQPQHF

clone size: -
J gene: TRBJ1-1
V gene: TRBV7-9
D gene: -
CDR3 DNA: TGTGCCAGCAGCCAAGGGGTCCCCCTGAACACTGAAGCTTTCTTT
CDR3 protein: CASSQGVPLNTEAFF

clone size: -
J gene: TRBJ1-5
V gene: TRBV6-5
D gene: -
CDR3 DNA: TGTGCCAGCAGCCCCGGAGGGCTTAGCAATCAGCCCCAGCATTTT
CDR3 protein: CASSPGGLSNQPQHF

clone size: once
J gene: TRBJ1-6
V gene: TRBV11-2
D gene: -
CDR3 DNA: TGTGCCAGCAGCCGCCGGGACTCAAATTCACCCCTCCACTTT
CDR3 protein: CASSRRDSNSPLHF

clone size: -
J gene: TRBJ2-1
V gene: TRBV24-1
D gene: -
CDR3 DNA: TGTGCCACCAGTGATCCCAGTAGGGGGGGTTACAATGAGCAGTTCTTC
CDR3 protein: CATSDPSRGGYNEQFF

clone size: -
J gene: TRBJ2-3
V gene: TRBV6-2/TRBV6-3
D gene: -
CDR3 DNA: TGTGCCAGCAGTCTCCTTTTGACTCCGAAGTCAGATACGCAGTATTTT
CDR3 protein: CASSLLLTPKSDTQYF

clone size: -
J gene: TRBJ2-5
V gene: TRBV6-6
D gene: TRBD2
CDR3 DNA: TGTGCCAGCAGTGCCGGGGGAGGGTGGCGTGAGACCCAGTACTTC
CDR3 protein: CASSAGGGWRETQYF

clone size: -
J gene: TRBJ2-5
V gene: TRBV19
D gene: -
CDR3 DNA: TGTGCCAGTAGTATACGGAGTTTCCAAGAGACCCAGTACTTC
CDR3 protein: CASSIRSFQETQYF

clone size: -
J gene: TRBJ2-6
V gene: TRBV5-4
D gene: -
CDR3 DNA: TGTGCCAGCAGCTTGCCCCCACTCTCTGGGGCCAACGTCCTGACTTTC
CDR3 protein: CASSLPPLSGANVLTF

clone size: -
J gene: TRBJ2-7
V gene: TRBV29-1
D gene: TRBD2
CDR3 DNA: TGCAGCGGCTTAAGCGGGAGAGGGGGCGAGCAGTACTTC
CDR3 protein: CSGLSGRGGEQYF

clone size: -
J gene: TRBJ1-4
V gene: TRBV30
D gene: TRBD1
CDR3 DNA: TGTGCCTGGGGACAGGGGGCGGCCGATGAAAAACTGTTTTTT
CDR3 protein: CAWGQGAADEKLFF

clone size: once
J gene: TRBJ1-1
V gene: TRBV25-1
D gene: -
CDR3 DNA: TGTGCCGTCAGTCTTGGGGACTTGAACACTGAAGCTTTCTTT
CDR3 protein: CAVSLGDLNTEAFF

clone size: few
J gene: TRBJ2-1
V gene: TRBV5-1
D gene: -
CDR3 DNA: TGCGCCAGCAGCTTGACGGCTAGTTCCAATGAGCAGTTCTTC
CDR3 protein: CASSLTASSNEQFF

clone size: -
J gene: TRBJ1-2
V gene: TRBV21-1
D gene: -
CDR3 DNA: TGTGCCAGCAGCATTTCGGACAGGGGAGGCGGCTACACCTTC
CDR3 protein: CASSISDRGGGYTF

clone size: -
J gene: TRBJ1-2
V gene: TRBV5-5
D gene: TRBD1
CDR3 DNA: TGTGCCAGCAGCTTGGCCCGCCAGGGGGCTGCTAACTATGGCTACACCTTC
CDR3 protein: CASSLARQGAANYGYTF

clone size: -
J gene: TRBJ1-1
V gene: TRBV10-3
D gene: -
CDR3 DNA: TGTGCCATCAATACGGCGGAAACCTCAAACACTGAAGCTTTCTTT
CDR3 protein: CAINTAETSNTEAFF

clone size: -
J gene: TRBJ1-2
V gene: TRBV12-3/TRBV12-4
D gene: -
CDR3 DNA: TGTGCCAGCAGCCAAGGGGATGGCTACACCTTC
CDR3 protein: CASSQGDGYTF

clone size: -
J gene: TRBJ2-4
V gene: TRBV28
D gene: -
CDR3 DNA: TGTGCCAGCAGTTTTTCAAAATCCAAAAACATTCAGTACTTC
CDR3 protein: CASSFSKSKNIQYF

clone size: -
J gene: TRBJ1-1
V gene: TRBV12-3/TRBV12-4
D gene: -
CDR3 DNA: TGTGCCAGCAGGGAAGGGGGTGCCACTGAAGCTTTCTTT
CDR3 protein: CASREGGATEAFF

clone size: -
J gene: TRBJ1-2
V gene: TRBV5-1
D gene: -
CDR3 DNA: TGCGCCAGCAGCTTGGCCGGTACTAGATCCCACCTCGTCTATGGCTACACCTTC
CDR3 protein: CASSLAGTRSHLVYGYTF

clone size: few
J gene: TRBJ1-3
V gene: TRBV9
D gene: -
CDR3 DNA: TGTGCCAGCAGCCCGAGACGGGGGGGTGGAAACACCATATATTTT
CDR3 protein: CASSPRRGGGNTIYF

clone size: -
J gene: TRBJ2-5
V gene: TRBV10-3
D gene: -
CDR3 DNA: TGTGCCATCAGTGAGTCTCAGGGGCTGCCGACCCAGTACTTC
CDR3 protein: CAISESQGLPTQYF

clone size: -
J gene: TRBJ2-3
V gene: TRBV20-1
D gene: TRBD2
CDR3 DNA: TGCAGTGCTAGTACTAGCGGGAGGGTGGCAGATACGCAGTATTTT
CDR3 protein: CSASTSGRVADTQYF

clone size: -
J gene: TRBJ1-2
V gene: TRBV10-1
D gene: TRBD1
CDR3 DNA: TGCGCCAGCAGCCCCAGGACAGGATACCTTTATGGCTACACCTTC
CDR3 protein: CASSPRTGYLYGYTF

clone size: -
J gene: TRBJ1-2
V gene: TRBV28
D gene: -
CDR3 DNA: TGTGCCAGCAGTTTCCCATCCAGTCACACTAACTATGGCTACACCTTC
CDR3 protein: CASSFPSSHTNYGYTF

clone size: -
J gene: TRBJ2-1
V gene: TRBV27
D gene: -
CDR3 DNA: TGTGCCAGCGCCCTTGCGGGGAATGAGCAGTTCTTC
CDR3 protein: CASALAGNEQFF

clone size: -
J gene: TRBJ2-2
V gene: TRBV28
D gene: TRBD2
CDR3 DNA: TGTGCCAGCAGGAGAGATACGGGACTAGCGGGAGGGAGGACCGGGGAGCTGTTTTTT
CDR3 protein: CASRRDTGLAGGRTGELFF

clone size: -
J gene: TRBJ2-4
V gene: TRBV24-1
D gene: -
CDR3 DNA: TGTGCCACCAGTGACGCTTCGACAGTGCCCGGAGACATTCAGTACTTC
CDR3 protein: CATSDASTVPGDIQYF

clone size: -
J gene: TRBJ2-2
V gene: TRBV11-3
D gene: TRBD1
CDR3 DNA: TGTGCCAGCAGCGGGGACAGCGGGGAGCTGTTTTTT
CDR3 protein: CASSGDSGELFF

clone size: once
J gene: TRBJ1-2
V gene: TRBV6-2/TRBV6-3
D gene: -
CDR3 DNA: TGTGCCAGCAGTTACGGGGGAGGTGGCTACACCTTC
CDR3 protein: CASSYGGGGYTF

clone size: -
J gene: TRBJ2-1
V gene: TRBV30
D gene: -
CDR3 DNA: TGTGCCACGGGTATAACAGGGTCCTACAATGAGCAGTTCTTC
CDR3 protein: CATGITGSYNEQFF

clone size: -
J gene: TRBJ1-1
V gene: TRBV5-5
D gene: -
CDR3 DNA: TGTGCCAGCAGCTTCACAGGCGTTCTGAACACTGAAGCTTTCTTT
CDR3 protein: CASSFTGVLNTEAFF

clone size: -
J gene: TRBJ1-1
V gene: TRBV3-1/TRBV3-2
D gene: TRBD1
CDR3 DNA: TGTGCCAGCAGCGCGCGCGGACAGGGTCTGACTGAAGCTTTCTTT
CDR3 protein: CASSARGQGLTEAFF

clone size: few
J gene: TRBJ1-2
V gene: TRBV4-1
D gene: TRBD1
CDR3 DNA: TGCGCCAGCAGCCAGACGGCAGGGGGCGGCTACACCTTC
CDR3 protein: CASSQTAGGGYTF

clone size: -
J gene: TRBJ1-1
V gene: TRBV30
D gene: -
CDR3 DNA: TGTGCCTGGACGGGAGTGAACACTGAAGCTTTCTTT
CDR3 protein: CAWTGVNTEAFF

clone size: -
J gene: TRBJ2-7
V gene: TRBV5-1
D gene: TRBD2
CDR3 DNA: TGCGCCAGCAGCTTGGCCGGGGGGATCTACGAGCAGTACTTC
CDR3 protein: CASSLAGGIYEQYF

clone size: once
J gene: TRBJ1-1
V gene: TRBV19
D gene: TRBD1
CDR3 DNA: TGTGCCAGTAGTATGTACAGGGGCAACACTGAAGCTTTCTTT
CDR3 protein: CASSMYRGNTEAFF

clone size: -
J gene: TRBJ1-5
V gene: TRBV2
D gene: -
CDR3 DNA: TGTGCCAGCAGTGACCATAGCAATCAGCCCCAGCATTTT
CDR3 protein: CASSDHSNQPQHF

clone size: -
J gene: TRBJ2-2
V gene: TRBV10-3
D gene: TRBD1
CDR3 DNA: TGTGCCATACAGGGGACCCTGAACACCGGGGAGCTGTTTTTT
CDR3 protein: CAIQGTLNTGELFF

clone size: -
J gene: TRBJ1-2
V gene: TRBV9
D gene: -
CDR3 DNA: TGTGCCAGTTCGATCCCTGTCGGGGGGGCCTATGGCTACACCTTC
CDR3 protein: CASSIPVGGAYGYTF

clone size: few
J gene: TRBJ1-3
V gene: TRBV12-3/TRBV12-4
D gene: -
CDR3 DNA: TGTGCCAGCAGCCTGCCTTCCGAGGACACCATATATTTT
CDR3 protein: CASSLPSEDTIYF

clone size: -
J gene: TRBJ2-5
V gene: TRBV2
D gene: TRBD2
CDR3 DNA: TGTGCCAGCAGAGGACTAGTCCCGCAAGAGACCCAGTACTTC
CDR3 protein: CASRGLVPQETQYF

clone size: -
J gene: TRBJ1-1
V gene: TRBV9
D gene: -
CDR3 DNA: TGTGCCAGCAGCGCCGTATCCCAGGGTCGGACTGAAGCTTTCTTT
CDR3 protein: CASSAVSQGRTEAFF